Detailed here is one T cell receptor beta chain. This CDR3 is built from 14 residues. Per the germline V gene, CDR1 is SGHTA and CDR2 is FQGNSA. V was shortened by 4 bases and J by 2 bases, with 11 bases between the two germline ends. This sample stems from a study of T-cell memory formation after mild COVID-19. Using its own MiXCR run on the 5' RACE reads, TCRdb lists one record per CDR3 protein. The table includes roughly 170,000 distinct CDR3 sequences, less than 20% detected once. The specimen was PBMCs or a T cell subset sorted from them (not recorded which). The chain couples TRBV7-2 to TRBJ1-2; no firm D call. This TCR came from a man between 18 and 35 years old who had mild COVID-19 (a few samples of this study predate the infection). Cell type and time point are not known. CDR3 sequence: CASSSFRGNYGYTF. The DNA for the CDR3 is TGTGCCAGCAGCTCATTCCGAGGAAACTATGGCTACACCTTC. Full variable domain (remainder filled in from reference TRBV7-2 and TRBJ1-2): GAGVSQSPSNKVTEKGKDVELRCDPISGHTALYWYRQSLGQGLEFLIYFQGNSAPDKSGLPSDRFSAERTGGSVSTLTIQRTQQEDSAVYLCASSSFRGNYGYTFGSGTRLTVV.